The clone carrying this T cell receptor (beta chain) has just one count. The sample is drawn from a study of cytomegalovirus exposure and HLA in healthy donors. Trimming cost V 4 bases and J 0 bases, with 7 bases left between them. Per germline, CDR1 SQVTM and CDR2 ANQGSEA. The CDR3 runs 13 residues. Amplification used 60 Vbeta primers and 13 Jbeta primers. Some clones are missing from TCRdb's copy, which holds only in-frame ones; the method was immunoSEQ multiplex PCR. This sample yields about 180,000 clones, of which 84% are seen a single time; around 4.9% belongs to the top ten. The sequence derives from a man younger than 35 in good health and CMV-seronegative. The source material was PBMCs. The chain couples TRBV29-1 to TRBJ1-5; the D gene is possibly TRBD1 (5 bases). The DNA of the CDR3 is TGCAGCGTTGCCGGGGGTAGCAATCAGCCCCAGCATTTT. Protein: CSVAGGSNQPQHF.